These T cell receptor beta chains were read from a single sample in a study of blood T cells in healthy people across ages. From the 5' RACE reads, TCRdb called clonotypes with MiXCR, one entry per CDR3 protein. The repertoire has 800,000 to 900,000 distinct CDR3 sequences, around two thirds of them found once; the top ten carry roughly 26%. Sequences were obtained from blood. The receptor set was obtained from a man aged 25-40 years in good health. Both conserved end residues are part of each CDR3. The D gene is left open where the match is weak. Not all rows give a size; the values are once, few, many and, for expanded clones, a class.

d_gene	v_gene	abundance	j_gene	CDR3aa	CDR3nt
-	TRBV5-6	few	TRBJ2-1	CASTSLDPVTRNEQFF	TGTGCCAGCACCTCCCTAGATCCGGTAACTAGGAATGAGCAGTTCTTC
-	TRBV11-2	-	TRBJ2-7	CASSLDVIPYEQYF	TGTGCCAGCAGCTTAGACGTGATACCCTACGAGCAGTACTTC
TRBD2	TRBV7-3	-	TRBJ2-2	CASSPIAGQQNTGELFF	TGTGCCAGCAGCCCGATAGCGGGGCAGCAGAACACCGGGGAGCTGTTTTTT
-	TRBV3-1	many	TRBJ2-5	CASSSLTGQETQYF	TGTGCCAGCAGCTCCCTGACGGGACAAGAGACCCAGTACTTC
TRBD1	TRBV20-1	-	TRBJ2-5	CSATQGAGQETQYF	TGCAGTGCTACTCAGGGGGCGGGCCAAGAGACCCAGTACTTC
TRBD2	TRBV10-3	-	TRBJ2-7	CAIRTGGDSYEQYF	TGTGCCATCAGGACGGGGGGGGACTCCTACGAGCAGTACTTC
-	TRBV6-1	once	TRBJ2-3	CAKPDISPADTQYF	TGTGCCAAACCCGACATCTCCCCCGCAGATACGCAGTATTTT
TRBD1	TRBV28	-	TRBJ2-7	CASSPAHGTGTYEQYF	TGTGCCAGCAGTCCAGCCCACGGGACAGGGACCTACGAGCAGTACTTC
-	TRBV20-1	once	TRBJ2-5	CSSEGHQETQYF	TGCAGTTCCGAGGGACACCAAGAGACCCAGTACTTC
TRBD2	TRBV10-3	-	TRBJ2-3	CAIGLATDTQYF	TGTGCCATCGGACTAGCCACAGATACGCAGTATTTT
-	TRBV4-2	-	TRBJ1-2	CASSHEGPPLYGYTF	TGTGCCAGCAGCCACGAGGGGCCCCCTCTCTATGGCTACACCTTC
-	TRBV28	-	TRBJ2-1	CASIRGFEQFF	TGTGCCAGCATTCGGGGGTTTGAGCAGTTCTTC
-	TRBV2	-	TRBJ1-5	CASSTDSFNQPQHF	TGTGCCAGCAGCACAGACAGTTTCAATCAGCCCCAGCATTTT
-	TRBV2	-	TRBJ1-6	CAKTGTYNSPLHF	TGTGCCAAAACAGGGACTTATAATTCACCCCTCCACTTT
TRBD1	TRBV11-2	-	TRBJ2-5	CASSFGTGIPETQYF	TGTGCCAGCAGCTTCGGGACAGGTATCCCAGAGACCCAGTACTTC
-	TRBV6-5	many	TRBJ2-1	CASSYDGHNEQFF	TGTGCCAGCAGTTACGACGGCCACAATGAGCAGTTCTTC
TRBD2	TRBV12-3/TRBV12-4	few	TRBJ2-3	CASDASTGGGITDTQYF	TGTGCCAGCGACGCCTCCACCGGGGGGGGCATAACAGATACGCAGTATTTT
-	TRBV7-8	-	TRBJ1-5	CASSSYPGTGYSNQPQHF	TGTGCCAGCAGCTCATATCCCGGGACGGGTTATAGCAATCAGCCCCAGCATTTT
-	TRBV7-8	-	TRBJ2-1	CASSPTAREQFF	TGTGCCAGCAGCCCAACCGCCCGGGAGCAGTTCTTC
-	TRBV20-1	-	TRBJ2-5	CSARDADTVKTQYF	TGCAGTGCTAGAGACGCCGACACTGTCAAGACCCAGTACTTC
-	TRBV4-3	few	TRBJ1-2	CASSQRGPYGYTF	TGCGCCAGCAGCCAGAGGGGCCCCTATGGCTACACCTTC
TRBD1	TRBV6-2/TRBV6-3	-	TRBJ2-1	CASRGDSHNEQFF	TGTGCCAGCAGGGGGGACAGCCACAATGAGCAGTTCTTC
-	TRBV20-1	-	TRBJ1-1	CSARSVLGRNTEAFF	TGCAGTGCTAGATCCGTTCTAGGGCGGAACACTGAAGCTTTCTTT
-	TRBV5-1	-	TRBJ2-7	CASSLTGLNEQYF	TGCGCCAGCAGCTTGACAGGGTTGAACGAGCAGTACTTC
TRBD1	TRBV6-5	-	TRBJ2-1	CASSYWTGGNEQFF	TGTGCCAGCAGTTACTGGACAGGTGGGAATGAGCAGTTCTTC
-	TRBV6-6	-	TRBJ1-2	CASSSIPDALYGYTF	TGTGCCAGCAGTTCGATCCCAGATGCACTTTATGGCTACACCTTC
-	TRBV28	-	TRBJ2-7	CASSSGPLGVDEQYF	TGTGCCAGCAGCTCCGGACCGCTGGGCGTCGACGAGCAGTACTTC
-	TRBV5-1	-	TRBJ1-2	CASSLVPDSYGYTF	TGCGCCAGCAGCTTGGTCCCAGACTCCTATGGCTACACCTTC
-	TRBV27	many	TRBJ2-6	CASSPLSGANVLTF	TGTGCCAGCAGTCCCCTCTCTGGGGCCAACGTCCTGACTTTC
TRBD2	TRBV6-2/TRBV6-3	-	TRBJ2-3	CASRSRRLAGGSDTQYF	TGTGCCAGCAGGTCGAGAAGGCTAGCGGGGGGGAGCGATACGCAGTATTTT
TRBD2	TRBV30	-	TRBJ2-1	CAWSPGRGDYNEQFF	TGTGCCTGGTCACCTGGTCGGGGGGACTACAATGAGCAGTTCTTC
TRBD1	TRBV7-3	-	TRBJ2-1	CASSLTRAGTGGYEQFF	TGTGCCAGCAGCTTAACACGAGCCGGGACAGGGGGTTACGAGCAGTTCTTC
-	TRBV5-1	-	TRBJ2-3	CASSPWGNAKSDTQYF	TGCGCCAGCAGCCCCTGGGGGAACGCGAAATCAGATACGCAGTATTTT
-	TRBV7-2	-	TRBJ2-7	CASSKWADGQYF	TGTGCCAGCAGCAAGTGGGCGGACGGGCAGTACTTC
TRBD1	TRBV7-9	-	TRBJ2-7	CASSSPATGTPYEQYF	TGTGCCAGCAGCTCCCCGGCGACAGGGACGCCCTACGAGCAGTACTTC
-	TRBV4-3	few	TRBJ2-5	CASSSGTGTQYF	TGCGCCAGCAGCTCAGGCACCGGGACCCAGTACTTC
TRBD1	TRBV6-5	-	TRBJ2-1	CATLPGQGYNEQFF	TGTGCCACTCTCCCGGGACAGGGGTACAATGAGCAGTTCTTC
-	TRBV28	-	TRBJ2-7	CASSGQLTYEQYF	TGTGCCAGCAGTGGACAGTTGACCTACGAGCAGTACTTC
-	TRBV28	-	TRBJ2-7	CASRKGGRTVALRSQYF	TGTGCCAGCAGGAAAGGTGGACGGACCGTGGCCTTGAGGAGCCAGTACTTC
-	TRBV9	-	TRBJ1-2	CASSPPGSIGGYTF	TGCGCCAGCAGCCCTCCGGGATCCATAGGCGGCTACACCTTC
TRBD1	TRBV13	-	TRBJ2-7	CASSSPETGNYEQYF	TGTGCCAGCAGCTCACCCGAGACAGGGAATTACGAGCAGTACTTC
TRBD1	TRBV7-6	-	TRBJ2-7	CVSSLSGTGGVYEQYF	TGTGTCAGCAGCTTAAGCGGGACAGGGGGCGTATACGAGCAGTACTTC
-	TRBV4-2	once	TRBJ1-2	CASSQDNRANYGYTF	TGTGCCAGCAGCCAAGATAACAGGGCTAACTATGGCTACACCTTC